This T cell receptor beta chain was identified during a study of cytomegalovirus exposure and HLA in healthy donors. Study-wide results and caveats: For most subjects, TCR beta sequences were reported to predict HLA-A and HLA-B alleles with accuracy.

Vbeta (60) and Jbeta (13) primers were used in the PCR. Sequenced by immunoSEQ multiplex PCR; TCRdb stores in-frame clones only, minus some. The data hold around 130,000 clones, with just over 70% observed a single time. Each donor's status was that of a healthy bone marrow donor. The germline V gene encodes CDR1 SGHRS and CDR2 YFSETQ. The CDR3 is 16 residues long. J gave up 5 bases and V 2 bases, and 6 bases lay outside the gene matches. As concerns this clone: Antigen unknown.

The specimen sequenced was PBMCs. The receptor was isolated from a woman aged 55-75 years in good health and CMV-seropositive. The chain uses TRBV5-1 and TRBJ2-5; 13 nucleotides match TRBD2. CDR3 sequence reads: CASSFQGLAGTETQYF. The CDR3 DNA sequence: TGCGCCAGCAGCTTCCAGGGACTAGCGGGGACGGAGACCCAGTACTTC.